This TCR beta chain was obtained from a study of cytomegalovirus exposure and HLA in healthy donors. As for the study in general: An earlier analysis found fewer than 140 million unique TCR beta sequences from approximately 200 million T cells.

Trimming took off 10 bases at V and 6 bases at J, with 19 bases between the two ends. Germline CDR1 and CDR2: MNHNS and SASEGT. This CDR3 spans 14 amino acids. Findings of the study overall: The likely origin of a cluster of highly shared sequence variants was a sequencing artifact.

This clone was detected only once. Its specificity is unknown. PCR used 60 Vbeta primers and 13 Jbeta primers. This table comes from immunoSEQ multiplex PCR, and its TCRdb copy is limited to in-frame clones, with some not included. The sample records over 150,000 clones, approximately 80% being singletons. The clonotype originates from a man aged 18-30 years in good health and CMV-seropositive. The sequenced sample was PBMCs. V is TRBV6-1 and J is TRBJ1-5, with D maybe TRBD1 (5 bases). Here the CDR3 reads CATHPQGRAQPQHF. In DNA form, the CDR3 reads TGTGCCACACACCCGCAGGGTCGTGCTCAGCCCCAGCATTTT.